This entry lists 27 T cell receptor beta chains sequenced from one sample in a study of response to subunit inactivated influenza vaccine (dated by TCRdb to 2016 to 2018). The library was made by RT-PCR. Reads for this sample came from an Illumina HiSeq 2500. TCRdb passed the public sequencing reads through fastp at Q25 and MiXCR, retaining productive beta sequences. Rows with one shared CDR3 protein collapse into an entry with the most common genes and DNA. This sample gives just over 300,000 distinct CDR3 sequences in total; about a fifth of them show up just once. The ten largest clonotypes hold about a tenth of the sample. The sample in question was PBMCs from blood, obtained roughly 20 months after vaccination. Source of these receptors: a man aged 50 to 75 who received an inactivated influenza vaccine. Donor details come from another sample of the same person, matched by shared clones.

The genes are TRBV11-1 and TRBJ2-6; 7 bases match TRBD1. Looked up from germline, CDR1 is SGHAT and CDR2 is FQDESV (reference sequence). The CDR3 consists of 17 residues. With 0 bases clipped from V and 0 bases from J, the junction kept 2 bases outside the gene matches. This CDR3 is CASSLAPGGSGANVLTF. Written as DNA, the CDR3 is TGTGCCAGCAGCTTAGCTCCAGGGGGCTCTGGGGCCAACGTCCTGACTTTC.

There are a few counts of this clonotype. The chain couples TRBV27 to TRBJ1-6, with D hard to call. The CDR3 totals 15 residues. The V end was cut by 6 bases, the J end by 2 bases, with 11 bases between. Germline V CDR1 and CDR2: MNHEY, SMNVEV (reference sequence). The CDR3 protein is CASSQRVPYNSPLHF. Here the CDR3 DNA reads TGTGCCAGCAGCCAGAGGGTACCCTATAATTCACCCCTCCACTTT.

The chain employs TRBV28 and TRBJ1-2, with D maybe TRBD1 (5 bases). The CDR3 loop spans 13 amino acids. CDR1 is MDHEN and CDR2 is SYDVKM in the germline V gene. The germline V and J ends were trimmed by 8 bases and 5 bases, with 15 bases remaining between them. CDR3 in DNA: TGTGCCAGCCGCTCGGGACCGACTTATGGCTACACCTTC. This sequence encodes CASRSGPTYGYTF.

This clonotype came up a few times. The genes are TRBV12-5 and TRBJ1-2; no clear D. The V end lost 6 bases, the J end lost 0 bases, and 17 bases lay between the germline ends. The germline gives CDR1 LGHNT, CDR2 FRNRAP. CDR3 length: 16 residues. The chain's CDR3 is CASGPSEGRTNYGYTF. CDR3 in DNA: TGTGCTAGTGGGCCTTCCGAGGGAAGGACTAACTATGGCTACACCTTC.

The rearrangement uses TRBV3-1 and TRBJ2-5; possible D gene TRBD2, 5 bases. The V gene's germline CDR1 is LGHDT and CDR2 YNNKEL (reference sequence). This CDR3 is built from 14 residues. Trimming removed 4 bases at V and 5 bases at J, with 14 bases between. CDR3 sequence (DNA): TGTGCCAGCAGCCCTCTGGCTAGCCGTGAGACCCAGTACTTC. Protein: CASSPLASRETQYF.

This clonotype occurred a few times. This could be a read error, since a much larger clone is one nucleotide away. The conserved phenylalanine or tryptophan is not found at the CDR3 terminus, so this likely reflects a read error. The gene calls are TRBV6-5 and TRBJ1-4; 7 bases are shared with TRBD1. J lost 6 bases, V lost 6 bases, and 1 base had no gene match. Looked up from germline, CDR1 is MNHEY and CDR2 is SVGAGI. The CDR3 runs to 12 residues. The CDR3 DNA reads TGTGCCAGCAGAACAGGGGATGAAAAACTGTTTCTT. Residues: CASRTGDEKLFL.

The CDR3 region is CSASGAGGRAVDEQYF. The CDR3 nucleotides read TGCAGTGCTAGTGGGGCTGGTGGGAGGGCCGTCGACGAGCAGTACTTC. The V and J genes are TRBV20-1 and TRBJ2-7; 7 bases fit TRBD2. V was clipped by 3 bases and J by 5 bases; unmatched bases: 16. The V gene's germline CDR1 is DFQATT and CDR2 SNEGSKA (reference sequence). The CDR3 totals 16 residues.

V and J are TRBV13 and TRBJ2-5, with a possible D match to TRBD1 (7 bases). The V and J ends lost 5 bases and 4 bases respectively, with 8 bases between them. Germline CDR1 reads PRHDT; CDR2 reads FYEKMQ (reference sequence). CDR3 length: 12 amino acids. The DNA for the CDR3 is TGTGCCAGCAGCCAGGGGGGAGAGACCCAGTACTTC. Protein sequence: CASSQGGETQYF.

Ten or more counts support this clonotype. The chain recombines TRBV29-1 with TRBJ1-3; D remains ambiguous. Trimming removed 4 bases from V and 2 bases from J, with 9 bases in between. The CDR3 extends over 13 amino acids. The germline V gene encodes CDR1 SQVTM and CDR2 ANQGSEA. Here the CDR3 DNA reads TGCAGCGTTGCCGTGAAAGCTGGAAACACCATATATTTT. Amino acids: CSVAVKAGNTIYF.

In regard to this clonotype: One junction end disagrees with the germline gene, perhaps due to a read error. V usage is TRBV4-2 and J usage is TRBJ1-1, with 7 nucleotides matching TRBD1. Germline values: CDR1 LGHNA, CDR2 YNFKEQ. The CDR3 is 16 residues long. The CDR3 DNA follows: TGTGCCAGCAGCCAAGAGGAGGGGGCAAGGAACACTGAAGCTTTATTT. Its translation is CASSQEEGARNTEALF.

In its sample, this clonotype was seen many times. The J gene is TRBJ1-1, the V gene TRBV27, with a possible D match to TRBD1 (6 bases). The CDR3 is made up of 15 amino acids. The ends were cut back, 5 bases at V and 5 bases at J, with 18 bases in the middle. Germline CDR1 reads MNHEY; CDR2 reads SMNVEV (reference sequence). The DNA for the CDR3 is TGTGCCAGCAGTCCGGGGGGCCTGGTCGGGACTGAAGCTTTCTTT. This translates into CASSPGGLVGTEAFF.

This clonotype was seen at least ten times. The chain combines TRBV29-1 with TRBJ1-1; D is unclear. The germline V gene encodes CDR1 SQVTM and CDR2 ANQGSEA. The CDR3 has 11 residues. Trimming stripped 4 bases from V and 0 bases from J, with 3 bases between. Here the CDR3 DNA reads TGCAGCGTTGTATTGAACACTGAAGCTTTCTTT. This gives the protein CSVVLNTEAFF.

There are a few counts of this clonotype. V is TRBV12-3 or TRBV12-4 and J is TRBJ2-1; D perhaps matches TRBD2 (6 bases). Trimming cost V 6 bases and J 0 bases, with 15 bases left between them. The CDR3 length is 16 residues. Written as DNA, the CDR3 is TGTGCCAGCAGCTCCGGGACTTCGAGCTCCTACAATGAGCAGTTCTTC. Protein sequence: CASSSGTSSSYNEQFF.

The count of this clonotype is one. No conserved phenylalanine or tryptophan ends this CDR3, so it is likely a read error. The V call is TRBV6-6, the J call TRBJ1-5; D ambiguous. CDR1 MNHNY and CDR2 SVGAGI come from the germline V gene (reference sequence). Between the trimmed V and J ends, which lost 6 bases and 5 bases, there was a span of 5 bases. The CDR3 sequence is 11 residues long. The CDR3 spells CASSTDQPQHL. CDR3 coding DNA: TGTGCCAGCAGCACAGATCAGCCCCAGCATCTT.

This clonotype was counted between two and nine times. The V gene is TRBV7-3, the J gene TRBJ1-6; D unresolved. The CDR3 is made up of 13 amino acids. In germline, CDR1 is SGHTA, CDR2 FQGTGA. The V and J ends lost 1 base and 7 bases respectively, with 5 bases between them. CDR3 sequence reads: CASSLIFNSPLHF. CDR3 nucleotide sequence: TGTGCCAGCAGCTTAATTTTCAATTCACCCCTCCACTTT.

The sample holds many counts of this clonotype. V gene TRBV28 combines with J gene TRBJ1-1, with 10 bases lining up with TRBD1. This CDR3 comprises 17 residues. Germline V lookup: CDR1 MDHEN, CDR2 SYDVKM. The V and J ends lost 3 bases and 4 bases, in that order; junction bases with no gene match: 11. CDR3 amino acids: CASSFRGTGVRRTEAFF. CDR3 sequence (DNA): TGTGCCAGCAGTTTCCGGGGGACAGGGGTACGGCGCACTGAAGCTTTCTTT. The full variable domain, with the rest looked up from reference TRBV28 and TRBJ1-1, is DVKVTQSSRYLVKRTGEKVFLECVQDMDHENMFWYRQDPGLGLRLIYFSYDVKMKEKGDIPEGYSVSREKKERFSLILESASTNQTSMYLCASSFRGTGVRRTEAFFGQGTRLTVV.

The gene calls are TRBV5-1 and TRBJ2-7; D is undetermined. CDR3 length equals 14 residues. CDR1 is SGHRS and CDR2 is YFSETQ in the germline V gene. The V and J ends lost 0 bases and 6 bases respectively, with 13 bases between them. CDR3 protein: CASSLGQFKSEQYF. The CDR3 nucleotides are TGCGCCAGCAGCTTGGGGCAGTTCAAGTCCGAGCAGTACTTC.

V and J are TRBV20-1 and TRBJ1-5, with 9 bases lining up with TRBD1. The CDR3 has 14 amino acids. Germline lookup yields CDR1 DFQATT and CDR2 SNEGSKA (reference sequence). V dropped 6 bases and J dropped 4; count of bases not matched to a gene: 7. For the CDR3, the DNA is TGCAGTGCCCCGGGACAGGGACTGAATCAGCCCCAGCATTTT. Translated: CSAPGQGLNQPQHF.

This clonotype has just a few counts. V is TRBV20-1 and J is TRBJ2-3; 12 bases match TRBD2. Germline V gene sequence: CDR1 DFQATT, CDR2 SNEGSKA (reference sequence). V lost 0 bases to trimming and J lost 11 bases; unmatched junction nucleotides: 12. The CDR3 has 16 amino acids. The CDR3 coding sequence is TGCAGTGCTAGAGATAGAACTAGCGGGAGGCCGTTGATGCAGTATTTT. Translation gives CSARDRTSGRPLMQYF.

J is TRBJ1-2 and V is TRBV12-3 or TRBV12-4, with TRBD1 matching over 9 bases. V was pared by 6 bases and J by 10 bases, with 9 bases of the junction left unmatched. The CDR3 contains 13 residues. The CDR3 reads CASSPGQGKAYTF. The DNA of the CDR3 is TGTGCCAGCAGCCCGGGACAGGGAAAAGCCTACACCTTC.

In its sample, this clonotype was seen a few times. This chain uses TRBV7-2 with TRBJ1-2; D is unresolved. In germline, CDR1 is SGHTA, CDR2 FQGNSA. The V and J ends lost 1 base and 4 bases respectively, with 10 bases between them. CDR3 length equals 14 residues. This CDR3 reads CASSLEVLIYGYTF. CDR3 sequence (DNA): TGTGCCAGCAGCTTAGAGGTTCTTATCTATGGCTACACCTTC.

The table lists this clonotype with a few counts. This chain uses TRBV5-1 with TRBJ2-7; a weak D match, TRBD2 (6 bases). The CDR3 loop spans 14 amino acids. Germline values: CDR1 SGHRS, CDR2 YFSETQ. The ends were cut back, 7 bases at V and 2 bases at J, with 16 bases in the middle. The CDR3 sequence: CASGPGGLAYEQYF. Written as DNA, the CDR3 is TGCGCCAGCGGCCCCGGGGGATTAGCCTACGAGCAGTACTTC. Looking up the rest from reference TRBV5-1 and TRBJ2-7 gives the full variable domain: KAGVTQTPRYLIKTRGQQVTLSCSPISGHRSVSWYQQTPGQGLQFLFEYFSETQRNKGNFPGRFSGRQFSNSRSEMNVSTLELGDSALYLCASGPGGLAYEQYFGPGTRLTVT.

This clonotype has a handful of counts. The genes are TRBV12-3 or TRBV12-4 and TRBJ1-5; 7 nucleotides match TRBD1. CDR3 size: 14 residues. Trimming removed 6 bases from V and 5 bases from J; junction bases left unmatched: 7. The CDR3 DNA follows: TGTGCCAGCAGAAGGGACAGCGTGGATCAGCCCCAGCATTTT. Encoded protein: CASRRDSVDQPQHF.

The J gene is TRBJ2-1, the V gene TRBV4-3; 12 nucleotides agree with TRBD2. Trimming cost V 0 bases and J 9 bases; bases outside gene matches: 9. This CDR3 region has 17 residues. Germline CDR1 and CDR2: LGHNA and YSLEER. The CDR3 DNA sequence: TGCGCCAGCAGCCAAGATCCTAGCGGGGGGGCTCGAGGTGAGCAGTTCTTC. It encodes CASSQDPSGGARGEQFF.

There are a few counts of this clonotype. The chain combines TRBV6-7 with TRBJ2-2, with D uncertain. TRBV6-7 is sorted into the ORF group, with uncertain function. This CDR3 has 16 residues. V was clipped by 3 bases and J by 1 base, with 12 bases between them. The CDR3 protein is CASSYRRNGNTGELFF. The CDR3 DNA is TGTGCCAGCAGTTATCGGCGGAACGGGAACACCGGGGAGCTGTTTTTT.

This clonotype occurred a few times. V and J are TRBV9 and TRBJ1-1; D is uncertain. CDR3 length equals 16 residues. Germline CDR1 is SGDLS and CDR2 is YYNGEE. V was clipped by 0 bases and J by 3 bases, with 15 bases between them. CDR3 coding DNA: TGTGCCAGCAGCGTAGGAAGTCGCATCCCGGACACTGAAGCTTTCTTT. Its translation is CASSVGSRIPDTEAFF.

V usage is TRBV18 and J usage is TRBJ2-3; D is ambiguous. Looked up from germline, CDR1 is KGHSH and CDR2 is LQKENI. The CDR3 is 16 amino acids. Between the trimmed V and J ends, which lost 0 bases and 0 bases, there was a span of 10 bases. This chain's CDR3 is CASSPPNYQSTDTQYF. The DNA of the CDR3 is TGTGCCAGCTCACCACCTAACTACCAGAGCACAGATACGCAGTATTTT.